The T cell receptor (beta chain) under discussion was sequenced for a study of lymphopenia after photon versus proton radiotherapy. Study-wide results and caveats: Post-nadir TCR diversity decline inversely tracked overall survival among those who died.

Using immunoSEQ multiplex PCR, the repertoire was profiled, and TCRdb retains in-frame clones only, with some absent. The sample comprises 65,000 to 70,000 clones, roughly 90% of which are singletons, and 2.5% to 3% rests with the top ten. Losses at the gene ends were 5 bases for V and 0 bases for J; bases not matched to a gene: 3. The CDR3 length is 15 residues. From germline, CDR1 is SEHNR and CDR2 FQNEAQ (reference sequence). With respect to this clone: Antigen: not known.

This clonotype originated in a woman in her sixties or seventies with pancreatic cancer. This chain uses TRBV7-9 with TRBJ2-1, with 8 bases identical to TRBD2. This sample comprised peripheral blood, obtained from a patient treated with photon-based radiotherapy. The CDR3, as DNA: TGTGCCAGCAGCCGACTAGCGAGCTCCTACAATGAGCAGTTCTTC. Protein: CASSRLASSYNEQFF. The whole variable domain, remainder taken from reference TRBV7-9 and TRBJ2-1, is DTGVSQNPRHKITKRGQNVTFRCDPISEHNRLYWYRQTLGQGPEFLTYFQNEAQLEKSRLLSDRFSAERPKGSFSTLEIQRTEQGDSAMYLCASSRLASSYNEQFFGPGTRLTVL.